This T cell receptor beta chain was identified in a study of OX40 agonist ivuxolimab in advanced cancers. Study details: The dose-escalation cohort was approximately 84% male, with a mean age of 60 years, ranging roughly 23 to 90.

Study-level results: Low clonal expansion, among the lowest seen, marked partial responders at 0.1-3.0 mg/kg. Not determined was the antigen specificity of the expanded peripheral T cells. The CD4+ and CD8+ T cells in the blood had expanded clonally by week 6 at 0.1 to 3.0 mg/kg.

Losses at the gene ends were 6 bases for V and 3 bases for J; bases not matched to a gene: 17. Germline loops: CDR1 LNHDA, CDR2 SQIVND (reference sequence). This CDR3 is built from 18 residues. As for this clone: Its antigen is unidentified.

The table came from immunoSEQ multiplex PCR; TCRdb's copy has only in-frame clones and leaves some out. Here the sample spans around 100,000 clones, 70% to 90% being singletons. V is TRBV19 and J is TRBJ1-5; 7 bases line up with TRBD1. The sample was CD4+ or CD8+ T cells sorted from blood, taken in a trial of the OX40 agonist ivuxolimab. The clonotype was recovered from an adult with an advanced solid tumor such as melanoma, head and neck, liver or kidney cancer. DNA for the CDR3: TGTGCCAGTAGCCCTATCCATGGCAGGGGGGGGACCAATCAGCCCCAGCATTTT. Translation gives CASSPIHGRGGTNQPQHF.